These T cell receptor beta chains were read from a single sample in a study of blood T cells in healthy people across ages. One entry per CDR3 protein, called by TCRdb with MiXCR from the 5' RACE reads. The table has about 670,000 distinct CDR3 sequences, 40% to 45% seen once. The sample taken for sequencing was blood. The receptor set was obtained from a man older than 75 in good health. Both conserved end residues are part of each CDR3. The order of the fields is CDR3 length, clone size, J gene, D gene, V gene, CDR3 protein, CDR3 DNA. A D gene is named only where the DNA matches it firmly. Clone sizes are given selectively: once, few, many, or a class where the clone is expanded.

15 | . | TRBJ2-1 | . | TRBV3-1 | CASARGVQTYNEQFF | TGTGCCAGCGCCAGGGGGGTACAGACCTACAATGAGCAGTTCTTC
12 | few | TRBJ1-4 | . | TRBV4-1 | CASSPTAGKLFF | TGCGCCAGCAGCCCCACCGCTGGAAAACTGTTTTTT
15 | many | TRBJ2-7 | . | TRBV4-3 | CASSPKAGDIYEQYF | TGCGCCAGCAGCCCGAAGGCCGGAGATATTTACGAGCAGTACTTC
14 | . | TRBJ2-1 | . | TRBV11-2 | CASSWDSQYNEQFF | TGTGCCAGCAGCTGGGACTCCCAGTACAATGAGCAGTTCTTC
15 | many | TRBJ2-5 | TRBD2 | TRBV4-2 | CASSQEVASGETQYF | TGTGCCAGCAGCCAAGAGGTGGCTAGCGGGGAGACCCAGTACTTC
19 | once | TRBJ2-5 | . | TRBV7-9 | CASSLVGGGTASSYNEQYF | TGTGCCAGCAGCTTAGTGGGGGGTGGGACTGCAAGCTCCTACAATGAGCAGTACTTC
13 | . | TRBJ2-3 | . | TRBV7-9 | CASSLDGRDAQYF | TGTGCCAGCAGCCTAGACGGGAGAGATGCGCAGTATTTT
17 | many | TRBJ2-7 | TRBD2 | TRBV9 | CASSVASGTSLFYEQYF | TGTGCCAGCAGCGTTGCTAGCGGGACTTCTTTATTCTACGAGCAGTACTTC
13 | . | TRBJ1-2 | . | TRBV7-2 | CASSVNGGYGHTF | TGTGCCAGCAGCGTGAACGGCGGCTATGGCCACACCTTC
13 | many | TRBJ1-4 | . | TRBV20-1 | CSARVIGNEKLFF | TGCAGTGCTAGAGTAATTGGCAATGAAAAACTGTTTTTT